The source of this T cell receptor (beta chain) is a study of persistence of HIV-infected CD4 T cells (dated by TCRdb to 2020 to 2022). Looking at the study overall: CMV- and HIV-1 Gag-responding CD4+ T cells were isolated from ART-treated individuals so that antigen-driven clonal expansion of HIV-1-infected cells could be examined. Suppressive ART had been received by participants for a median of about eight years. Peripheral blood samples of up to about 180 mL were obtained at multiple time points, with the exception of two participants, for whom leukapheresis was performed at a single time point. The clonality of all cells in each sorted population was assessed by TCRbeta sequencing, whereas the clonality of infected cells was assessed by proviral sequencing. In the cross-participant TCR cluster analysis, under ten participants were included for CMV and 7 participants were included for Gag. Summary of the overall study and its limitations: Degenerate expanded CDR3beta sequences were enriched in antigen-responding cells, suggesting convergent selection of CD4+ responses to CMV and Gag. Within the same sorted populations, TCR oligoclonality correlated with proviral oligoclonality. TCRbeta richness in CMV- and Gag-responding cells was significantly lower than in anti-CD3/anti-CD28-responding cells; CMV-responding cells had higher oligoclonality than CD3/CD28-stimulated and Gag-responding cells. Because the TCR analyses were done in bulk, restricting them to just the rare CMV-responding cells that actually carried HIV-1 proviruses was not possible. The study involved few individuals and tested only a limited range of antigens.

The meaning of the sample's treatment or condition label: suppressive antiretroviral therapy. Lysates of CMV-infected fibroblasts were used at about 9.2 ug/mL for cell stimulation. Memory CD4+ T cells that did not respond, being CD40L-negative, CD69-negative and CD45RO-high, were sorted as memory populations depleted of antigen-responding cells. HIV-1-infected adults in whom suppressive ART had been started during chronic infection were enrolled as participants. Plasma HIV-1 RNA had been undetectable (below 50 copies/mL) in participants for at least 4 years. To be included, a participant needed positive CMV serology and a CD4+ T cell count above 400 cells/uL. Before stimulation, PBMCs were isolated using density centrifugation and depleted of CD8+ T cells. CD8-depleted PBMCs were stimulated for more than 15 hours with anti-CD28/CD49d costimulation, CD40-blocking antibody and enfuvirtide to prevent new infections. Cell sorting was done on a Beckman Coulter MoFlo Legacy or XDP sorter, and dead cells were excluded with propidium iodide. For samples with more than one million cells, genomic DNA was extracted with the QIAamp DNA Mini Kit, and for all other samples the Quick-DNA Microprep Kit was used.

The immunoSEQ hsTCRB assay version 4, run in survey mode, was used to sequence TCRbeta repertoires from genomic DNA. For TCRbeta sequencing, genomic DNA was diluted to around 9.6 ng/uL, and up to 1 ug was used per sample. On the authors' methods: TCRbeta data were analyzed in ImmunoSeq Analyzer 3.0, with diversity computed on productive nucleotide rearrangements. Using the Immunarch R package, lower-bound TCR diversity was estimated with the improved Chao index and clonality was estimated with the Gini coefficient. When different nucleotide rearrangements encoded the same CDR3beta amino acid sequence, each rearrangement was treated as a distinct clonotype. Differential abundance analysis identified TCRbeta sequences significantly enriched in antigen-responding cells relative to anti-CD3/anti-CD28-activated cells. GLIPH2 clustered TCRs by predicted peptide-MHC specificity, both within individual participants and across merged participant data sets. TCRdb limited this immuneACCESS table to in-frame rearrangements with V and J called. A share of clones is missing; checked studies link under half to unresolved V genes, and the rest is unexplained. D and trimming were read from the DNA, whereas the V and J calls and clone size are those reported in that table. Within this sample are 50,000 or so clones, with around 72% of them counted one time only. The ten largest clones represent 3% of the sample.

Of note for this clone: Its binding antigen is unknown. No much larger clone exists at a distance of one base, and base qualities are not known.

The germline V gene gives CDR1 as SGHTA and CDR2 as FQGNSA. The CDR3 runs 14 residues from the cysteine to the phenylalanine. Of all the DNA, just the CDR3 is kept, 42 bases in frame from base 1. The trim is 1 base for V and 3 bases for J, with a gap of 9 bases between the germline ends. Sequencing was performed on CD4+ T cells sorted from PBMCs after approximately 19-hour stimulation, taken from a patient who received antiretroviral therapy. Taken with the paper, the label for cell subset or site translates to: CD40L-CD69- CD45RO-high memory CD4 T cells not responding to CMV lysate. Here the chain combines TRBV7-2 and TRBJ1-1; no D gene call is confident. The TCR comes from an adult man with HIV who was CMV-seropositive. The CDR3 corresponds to CASSLGWRDTEAFF. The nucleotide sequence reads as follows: TGTGCCAGCAGCTTAGGGTGGAGGGACACTGAAGCTTTCTTT.